These 10 T cell receptor beta chains came from one sample sequenced in a study of blood T cell repertoires in COVID-19 (dated by TCRdb to 2019 to 2021). Library construction relied on the immunoSEQ multiplex PCR assay. In its TCRdb copy, this immuneACCESS table keeps in-frame sequences only and misses some clones. Where compared with another copy, unresolved V genes explain less than half of these, and the others have no known cause. This sample holds about 110,000 clones; over 80% were observed only once. The leading ten clones occupy approximately 1% of the sample. Material for sequencing was peripheral blood. These receptor sequences come from a human donor in a cohort sampled during active COVID-19.

This chain links TRBV5-1 with TRBJ2-5; TRBD2 might be the D (5 bases). V was cut by 0 bases and J by 5 bases, with 11 bases left in between. Per the germline V gene, CDR1 is SGHRS and CDR2 is YFSETQ. The CDR3 is 14 residues long. CDR3 bases: TGCGCCAGCAGCTTGGCCGGGGAAGGGGAGACCCAGTACTTC. Its translation is CASSLAGEGETQYF.

The CDR3: CASGRGARYEQYF. Written as DNA, the CDR3 is TGTGCCAGTGGACGGGGGGCCCGCTACGAGCAGTACTTC. This sequence joins TRBV12-3 or TRBV12-4 and TRBJ2-7; D is perhaps TRBD2 (7 bases). With 9 bases removed from V and 3 bases from J, the gap between germline ends came to 15 bases. This CDR3 has 13 residues.

V gene TRBV27 combines with J gene TRBJ2-7; D is possibly TRBD1 (5 bases). Germline V CDR1 and CDR2: MNHEY, SMNVEV (reference sequence). V shed 0 bases and J shed 6 bases, with 9 bases lying between them. The length of the CDR3 is 13 residues. The CDR3 reads CASSLSLGAEQYF. Written as DNA, the CDR3 is TGTGCCAGCAGTTTATCCCTAGGGGCCGAGCAGTACTTC.

The chain recombines TRBV5-1 with TRBJ2-7; D gene ambiguous. CDR1 and CDR2 from the germline V gene are SGHRS and YFSETQ. The CDR3 contains 13 residues. V was pared by 4 bases and J by 0 bases, with 8 bases between. CDR3 bases: TGCGCCAGCAGCCTGTCAGTCTCCTACGAGCAGTACTTC. Amino acids: CASSLSVSYEQYF.

In DNA, the CDR3 is TGTGCCAGCAGGTTGACAGGGGGCGGCAATCAGCCCCAGCATTTT. Amino acids: CASRLTGGGNQPQHF. The chain recombines TRBV28 with TRBJ1-5, with 10 bases that match TRBD1. Trimming cost V 6 bases and J 2 bases; bases outside gene matches: 4. Germline V gene data show CDR1 as MDHEN and CDR2 as SYDVKM. The CDR3 is made up of 15 amino acids.

The chain joins TRBV3-1 (or the pseudogene TRBV3-2) to TRBJ2-2; TRBD1 is a possible D gene (5 bases). Per germline, CDR1 LGHDT and CDR2 YNNKEL (reference sequence). The CDR3 extends over 17 amino acids. V lost 1 base to trimming and J lost 1 base, with 13 bases between them. The chain's CDR3 is CASSQVGAGLNTGELFF. CDR3 DNA sequence: TGTGCCAGCAGCCAAGTAGGGGCAGGGCTGAACACCGGGGAGCTGTTTTTT.

The chain carries TRBV7-2 and TRBJ2-3; possibly TRBD2 for D (6 bases). This CDR3 has 16 residues. The V end was cut by 5 bases, the J end by 0 bases, with 15 bases between. CDR1 and CDR2 (germline): SGHTA, FQGNSA. The CDR3 sequence: CASSRLVAGSTDTQYF. The CDR3 DNA follows: TGTGCCAGCAGCCGCCTTGTTGCGGGAAGCACAGATACGCAGTATTTT.

The chain has TRBV28 and TRBJ2-7; 8 bases line up with TRBD1. Germline loops: CDR1 MDHEN, CDR2 SYDVKM. Losses at the gene ends were 4 bases for V and 0 bases for J; bases not matched to a gene: 2. This CDR3 region has 14 residues. The CDR3 protein is CASSWDRSSYEQYF. CDR3 bases: TGTGCCAGCAGTTGGGACAGGAGCTCCTACGAGCAGTACTTC.

The J gene is TRBJ2-1, the V gene TRBV2, with 10 bases that match TRBD2. Germline lookup yields CDR1 SNHLY and CDR2 FYNNEI. CDR3 length: 15 amino acids. The trim removed 6 bases at V and 3 bases at J, leaving 5 bases unmatched. In DNA, the CDR3 is TGTGCCAGCAGCCCGAGGACTAGCGGCTACAATGAGCAGTTCTTC. Protein sequence: CASSPRTSGYNEQFF. Full variable domain (outside the CDR3, taken from reference TRBV2 and TRBJ2-1): EPEVTQTPSHQVTQMGQEVILRCVPISNHLYFYWYRQILGQKVEFLVSFYNNEISEKSEIFDDQFSVERPDGSNFTLKIRSTKLEDSAMYFCASSPRTSGYNEQFFGPGTRLTVL.

V is TRBV6-5 and J is TRBJ2-2, with 8 bases that match TRBD1. Trimming took 5 bases from V and 4 from J; bases not matched to a gene: 6. Per the germline V gene, CDR1 is MNHEY and CDR2 is SVGAGI. The CDR3 consists of 15 residues. This CDR3 reads CASSKNRGSTGELFF. DNA of the CDR3: TGTGCCAGCAGTAAAAACAGGGGGAGCACCGGGGAGCTGTTTTTT.